This is a list of T cell receptor beta chains from one sample in a study of T cell responses to AZD1222 COVID-19 vaccine. Sequencing used immunoSEQ multiplex PCR; TCRdb keeps in-frame clones, though not all of them. The profile shows about 150,000 clones, about 90% of them singletons. Material: peripheral blood, obtained 28 days after the second AZD1222 dose. These receptors all stem from an adult who received the AZD1222 COVID-19 vaccine. Each CDR3 is given with its conserved first and last residue. The order of the fields is J gene, clone size, V gene, D gene, CDR3 protein, CDR3 DNA. A D gene is named only where the DNA matches it firmly. Where a row states a size, it is once, few, many or the class of an expanded clone; other rows omit it.

TRBJ2-1 | once | TRBV7-2 | - | CASSLIFSGSYNEQFF | TGTGCCAGCAGCTTGATTTTCTCAGGTTCGTACAATGAGCAGTTCTTC
TRBJ2-7 | - | TRBV27 | TRBD1 | CASSPNRGYEQYF | TGTGCCAGCAGTCCAAACAGGGGATACGAGCAGTACTTC
TRBJ2-1 | - | TRBV29-1 | TRBD2 | CSVSGRAYNEQFF | TGCAGCGTAAGCGGGAGGGCCTACAATGAGCAGTTCTTC
TRBJ1-4 | - | TRBV6-2/TRBV6-3 | - | CASSYDLRKLFF | TGTGCCAGCAGTTACGATCTACGGAAACTGTTTTTT
TRBJ2-6 | - | TRBV11-2 | TRBD2 | CASSKRRREGISGANVLTF | TGTGCCAGCAGCAAACGCCGACGGGAGGGCATCTCTGGGGCCAACGTCCTGACTTTC
TRBJ2-1 | - | TRBV6-2/TRBV6-3 | TRBD2 | CASSTLLASGGTFGNEQFF | TGTGCCAGCAGTACCCTACTGGCTAGCGGGGGGACTTTTGGGAATGAGCAGTTCTTC
TRBJ2-7 | - | TRBV19 | TRBD2 | CASTGGTREGEQYF | TGTGCCAGTACCGGAGGGACTAGAGAAGGGGAGCAGTACTTC
TRBJ2-7 | once | TRBV2 | - | CASSAGAGSYEQYF | TGTGCCAGCAGTGCGGGGGCGGGATCCTACGAGCAGTACTTC
TRBJ1-6 | - | TRBV30 | - | CAWSVETDNSPLHF | TGTGCCTGGAGTGTAGAGACGGATAATTCACCCCTCCACTTT
TRBJ2-2 | - | TRBV19 | TRBD2 | CASSIGVLAGGPGTGELFF | TGTGCCAGTAGTATAGGGGTACTAGCGGGAGGGCCCGGAACCGGGGAGCTGTTTTTT
TRBJ2-7 | - | TRBV19 | - | CASSIGGTKEQYF | TGTGCCAGTAGTATAGGTGGGACGAAAGAGCAGTACTTC
TRBJ2-7 | - | TRBV5-1 | TRBD2 | CASGTGGYEQYF | TGCGCCAGCGGTACGGGGGGCTACGAGCAGTACTTC
TRBJ1-1 | - | TRBV2 | - | CASSDRARNTEAFF | TGTGCCAGCAGTGATCGGGCTAGGAACACTGAAGCTTTCTTT
TRBJ2-1 | - | TRBV3-1/TRBV3-2 | TRBD2 | CASSPRGGQYNEQFF | TGTGCCAGCAGCCCGCGGGGGGGTCAATACAATGAGCAGTTCTTC
TRBJ2-7 | - | TRBV4-1 | - | CASSQDEDTYEQYF | TGCGCCAGCAGCCAGGACGAAGACACTTACGAGCAGTACTTC
TRBJ2-3 | - | TRBV7-9 | TRBD1 | CASRPGTGGSTDTQYF | TGTGCCAGCCGTCCTGGGACAGGGGGTAGCACAGATACGCAGTATTTT
TRBJ2-4 | - | TRBV7-9 | - | CASSPGLRGRGNIQYF | TGTGCCAGCAGCCCCGGTCTAAGGGGACGAGGGAACATTCAGTACTTC
TRBJ2-1 | - | TRBV6-5 | - | CASSYSPGAGNEQFF | TGTGCCAGCAGTTACTCCCCGGGGGCAGGCAATGAGCAGTTCTTC
TRBJ1-3 | - | TRBV7-2 | - | CASSQRGGTGNTIYF | TGTGCCAGCAGTCAAAGGGGGGGCACGGGAAACACCATATATTTT
TRBJ2-5 | - | TRBV2 | - | CASSDTGRGQETQYF | TGTGCCAGCAGTGACACAGGGCGAGGCCAAGAGACCCAGTACTTC
TRBJ1-1 | once | TRBV6-2/TRBV6-3 | - | CASSSLPGTEAFF | TGTGCCAGCAGCAGCTTGCCGGGCACTGAAGCTTTCTTT
TRBJ2-7 | - | TRBV15 | - | CATSIRDGYEQYF | TGTGCCACCAGCATACGAGACGGCTACGAGCAGTACTTC
TRBJ2-1 | - | TRBV19 | - | CASSIAIFRAGVDEQFF | TGTGCCAGTAGTATAGCAATTTTCCGGGCCGGCGTGGATGAGCAGTTCTTC
TRBJ1-3 | - | TRBV19 | - | CASSSRGSLSGNTIYF | TGTGCCAGTAGTTCCAGGGGCAGCCTCTCTGGAAACACCATATATTTT
TRBJ1-1 | - | TRBV15 | - | CATSRMAGAEAFF | TGTGCCACCAGCAGAATGGCAGGGGCTGAAGCTTTCTTT
TRBJ2-3 | - | TRBV7-2 | - | CASSPLWGSLLTDTQYF | TGTGCCAGCAGCCCCCTTTGGGGGAGCCTCCTCACAGATACGCAGTATTTT
TRBJ1-2 | - | TRBV7-2 | - | CASSVNSWDGYTF | TGTGCCAGCAGCGTTAACAGCTGGGATGGCTACACCTTC
TRBJ1-1 | - | TRBV20-1 | - | CSARGGTEAFF | TGCAGTGCTAGAGGGGGCACTGAAGCTTTCTTT
TRBJ1-6 | - | TRBV5-4 | - | CASSLGTARLLPDRNSPLHF | TGTGCCAGCAGCCTTGGGACGGCTCGGCTCCTGCCTGACCGGAATTCACCCCTCCACTTT
TRBJ1-4 | once | TRBV7-2 | TRBD1 | CASRQGATNEKLFF | TGTGCCAGCAGGCAGGGGGCAACTAATGAAAAACTGTTTTTT
TRBJ1-6 | - | TRBV27 | TRBD1 | CASSSGRTGQNSPLHF | TGTGCCAGCAGTTCGGGGCGGACAGGGCAAAATTCACCCCTCCACTTT
TRBJ1-1 | - | TRBV5-1 | - | CASSWRDVNTEAFF | TGCGCCAGCAGCTGGAGGGATGTGAACACTGAAGCTTTCTTT
TRBJ1-2 | once | TRBV14 | - | CASSQEVGVGYTF | TGTGCCAGCAGCCAAGAGGTTGGTGTAGGCTACACCTTC
TRBJ2-1 | - | TRBV9 | TRBD2 | CASSAPSGRANEQFF | TGTGCCAGCAGCGCTCCTAGCGGGAGGGCCAATGAGCAGTTCTTC
TRBJ1-1 | - | TRBV19 | TRBD1 | CASNRGGDEAFF | TGTGCCAGTAACAGGGGTGGGGATGAAGCTTTCTTT
TRBJ2-4 | - | TRBV18 | - | CASSTTEPDRNIQYF | TGTGCCAGCTCCACAACCGAGCCAGATCGAAACATTCAGTACTTC
TRBJ2-6 | few | TRBV5-6 | TRBD1 | CASSYGQGFSGANVLTF | TGTGCCAGCAGCTATGGACAGGGATTCTCTGGGGCCAACGTCCTGACTTTC
TRBJ2-7 | - | TRBV7-8 | - | CASRFLSGFYEQYF | TGTGCCAGCAGGTTTCTTAGCGGTTTCTACGAGCAGTACTTC
TRBJ2-1 | - | TRBV7-8 | TRBD1 | CASSLGQGGLHEQFF | TGTGCCAGCAGCTTAGGACAGGGGGGGTTACATGAGCAGTTCTTC
TRBJ1-5 | - | TRBV30 | - | CAWSVGTFVNQPQHF | TGTGCCTGGAGTGTGGGGACATTTGTCAATCAGCCCCAGCATTTT
TRBJ2-3 | - | TRBV9 | - | CASSVGALTDTQYF | TGTGCCAGCAGCGTAGGAGCCCTCACAGATACGCAGTATTTT
TRBJ1-3 | - | TRBV5-8 | - | CASSLGFQSSGNTIYF | TGTGCCAGCAGCTTGGGGTTCCAGAGCTCTGGAAACACCATATATTTT
TRBJ1-1 | - | TRBV29-1 | TRBD1 | CSALTGGAGTAFF | TGCAGCGCGCTAACAGGGGGAGCGGGCACAGCTTTCTTT
TRBJ2-1 | once | TRBV4-1 | TRBD2 | CASSQVGRGSIDEQFF | TGCGCCAGCAGCCAGGTCGGGCGGGGGAGTATCGATGAGCAGTTCTTC
TRBJ2-3 | - | TRBV10-3 | - | CAISLSGGSGDTQYF | TGTGCCATCAGCCTATCGGGGGGCTCGGGAGATACGCAGTATTTT